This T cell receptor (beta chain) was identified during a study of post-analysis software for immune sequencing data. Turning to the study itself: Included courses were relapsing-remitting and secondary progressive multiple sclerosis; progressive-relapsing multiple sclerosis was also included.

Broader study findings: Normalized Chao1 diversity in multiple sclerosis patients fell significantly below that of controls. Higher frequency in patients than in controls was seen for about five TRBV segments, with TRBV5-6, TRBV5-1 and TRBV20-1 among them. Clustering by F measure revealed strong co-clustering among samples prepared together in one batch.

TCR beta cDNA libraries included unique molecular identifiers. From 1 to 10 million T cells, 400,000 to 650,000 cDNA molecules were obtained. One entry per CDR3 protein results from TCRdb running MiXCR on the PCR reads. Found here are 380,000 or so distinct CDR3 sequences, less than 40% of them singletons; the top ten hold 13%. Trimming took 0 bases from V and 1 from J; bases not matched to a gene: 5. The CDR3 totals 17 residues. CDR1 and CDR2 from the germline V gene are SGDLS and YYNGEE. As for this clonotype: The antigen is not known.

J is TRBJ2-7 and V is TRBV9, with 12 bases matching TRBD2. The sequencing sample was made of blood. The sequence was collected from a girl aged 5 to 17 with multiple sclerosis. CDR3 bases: TGTGCCAGCAGCGTAGCGACTAGCGGGGGCCGATCCTACGAGCAGTACTTC. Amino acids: CASSVATSGGRSYEQYF.